The clone carrying this T cell receptor (beta chain) was picked up one time. Generated by immunoSEQ multiplex PCR, the TCRdb table keeps only in-frame clones and is missing some. Among 200,000 to 300,000 clones listed, around 86% were seen once. This CDR3 has 14 residues. CDR1 is LGHDT, CDR2 YNNKEL, per germline (reference sequence). J gave up 6 bases and V 4 bases, and 6 bases lay outside the gene matches. This sample is part of a study of blood T cell repertoires in COVID-19. V gene TRBV3-1 (or the pseudogene TRBV3-2) combines with J gene TRBJ1-1; 9 positions agree with TRBD1. The specimen was peripheral blood. This clonotype was obtained from a woman aged 40 to 50 who had recovered from COVID-19. CDR3 region: CASSLGGQGSEAFF. The CDR3 nucleotides are TGTGCCAGCAGCCTAGGAGGACAGGGGTCTGAAGCTTTCTTT.